This TCR beta chain was profiled in a study of T cell responses to AZD1222 COVID-19 vaccine. Notes on the study in general: It was only after the peak T cell response that any repertoires were sampled.

CDR3 length: 15 residues. Germline loops: CDR1 SGHNT, CDR2 YYREEE (reference sequence). The ends were cut back, 0 bases at V and 1 base at J, with 9 bases in the middle. On this clone: The antigen is undetermined. Other DNA sequences in this specimen translate into the identical CDR3.

Measured with immunoSEQ multiplex PCR; TCRdb has only the in-frame clones, and not every one. This sample has roughly 150,000 clones, with about 90% found just once. Sample: peripheral blood, taken 28 days after the second AZD1222 dose. This sequence was found in an adult who received the AZD1222 COVID-19 vaccine. The chain combines TRBV5-4 with TRBJ2-3, with D possibly matching TRBD1 (5 bases). The CDR3 reads CASSLEGVRTDTQYF. The CDR3 DNA reads TGTGCCAGCAGCTTGGAAGGGGTCCGCACAGATACGCAGTATTTT.